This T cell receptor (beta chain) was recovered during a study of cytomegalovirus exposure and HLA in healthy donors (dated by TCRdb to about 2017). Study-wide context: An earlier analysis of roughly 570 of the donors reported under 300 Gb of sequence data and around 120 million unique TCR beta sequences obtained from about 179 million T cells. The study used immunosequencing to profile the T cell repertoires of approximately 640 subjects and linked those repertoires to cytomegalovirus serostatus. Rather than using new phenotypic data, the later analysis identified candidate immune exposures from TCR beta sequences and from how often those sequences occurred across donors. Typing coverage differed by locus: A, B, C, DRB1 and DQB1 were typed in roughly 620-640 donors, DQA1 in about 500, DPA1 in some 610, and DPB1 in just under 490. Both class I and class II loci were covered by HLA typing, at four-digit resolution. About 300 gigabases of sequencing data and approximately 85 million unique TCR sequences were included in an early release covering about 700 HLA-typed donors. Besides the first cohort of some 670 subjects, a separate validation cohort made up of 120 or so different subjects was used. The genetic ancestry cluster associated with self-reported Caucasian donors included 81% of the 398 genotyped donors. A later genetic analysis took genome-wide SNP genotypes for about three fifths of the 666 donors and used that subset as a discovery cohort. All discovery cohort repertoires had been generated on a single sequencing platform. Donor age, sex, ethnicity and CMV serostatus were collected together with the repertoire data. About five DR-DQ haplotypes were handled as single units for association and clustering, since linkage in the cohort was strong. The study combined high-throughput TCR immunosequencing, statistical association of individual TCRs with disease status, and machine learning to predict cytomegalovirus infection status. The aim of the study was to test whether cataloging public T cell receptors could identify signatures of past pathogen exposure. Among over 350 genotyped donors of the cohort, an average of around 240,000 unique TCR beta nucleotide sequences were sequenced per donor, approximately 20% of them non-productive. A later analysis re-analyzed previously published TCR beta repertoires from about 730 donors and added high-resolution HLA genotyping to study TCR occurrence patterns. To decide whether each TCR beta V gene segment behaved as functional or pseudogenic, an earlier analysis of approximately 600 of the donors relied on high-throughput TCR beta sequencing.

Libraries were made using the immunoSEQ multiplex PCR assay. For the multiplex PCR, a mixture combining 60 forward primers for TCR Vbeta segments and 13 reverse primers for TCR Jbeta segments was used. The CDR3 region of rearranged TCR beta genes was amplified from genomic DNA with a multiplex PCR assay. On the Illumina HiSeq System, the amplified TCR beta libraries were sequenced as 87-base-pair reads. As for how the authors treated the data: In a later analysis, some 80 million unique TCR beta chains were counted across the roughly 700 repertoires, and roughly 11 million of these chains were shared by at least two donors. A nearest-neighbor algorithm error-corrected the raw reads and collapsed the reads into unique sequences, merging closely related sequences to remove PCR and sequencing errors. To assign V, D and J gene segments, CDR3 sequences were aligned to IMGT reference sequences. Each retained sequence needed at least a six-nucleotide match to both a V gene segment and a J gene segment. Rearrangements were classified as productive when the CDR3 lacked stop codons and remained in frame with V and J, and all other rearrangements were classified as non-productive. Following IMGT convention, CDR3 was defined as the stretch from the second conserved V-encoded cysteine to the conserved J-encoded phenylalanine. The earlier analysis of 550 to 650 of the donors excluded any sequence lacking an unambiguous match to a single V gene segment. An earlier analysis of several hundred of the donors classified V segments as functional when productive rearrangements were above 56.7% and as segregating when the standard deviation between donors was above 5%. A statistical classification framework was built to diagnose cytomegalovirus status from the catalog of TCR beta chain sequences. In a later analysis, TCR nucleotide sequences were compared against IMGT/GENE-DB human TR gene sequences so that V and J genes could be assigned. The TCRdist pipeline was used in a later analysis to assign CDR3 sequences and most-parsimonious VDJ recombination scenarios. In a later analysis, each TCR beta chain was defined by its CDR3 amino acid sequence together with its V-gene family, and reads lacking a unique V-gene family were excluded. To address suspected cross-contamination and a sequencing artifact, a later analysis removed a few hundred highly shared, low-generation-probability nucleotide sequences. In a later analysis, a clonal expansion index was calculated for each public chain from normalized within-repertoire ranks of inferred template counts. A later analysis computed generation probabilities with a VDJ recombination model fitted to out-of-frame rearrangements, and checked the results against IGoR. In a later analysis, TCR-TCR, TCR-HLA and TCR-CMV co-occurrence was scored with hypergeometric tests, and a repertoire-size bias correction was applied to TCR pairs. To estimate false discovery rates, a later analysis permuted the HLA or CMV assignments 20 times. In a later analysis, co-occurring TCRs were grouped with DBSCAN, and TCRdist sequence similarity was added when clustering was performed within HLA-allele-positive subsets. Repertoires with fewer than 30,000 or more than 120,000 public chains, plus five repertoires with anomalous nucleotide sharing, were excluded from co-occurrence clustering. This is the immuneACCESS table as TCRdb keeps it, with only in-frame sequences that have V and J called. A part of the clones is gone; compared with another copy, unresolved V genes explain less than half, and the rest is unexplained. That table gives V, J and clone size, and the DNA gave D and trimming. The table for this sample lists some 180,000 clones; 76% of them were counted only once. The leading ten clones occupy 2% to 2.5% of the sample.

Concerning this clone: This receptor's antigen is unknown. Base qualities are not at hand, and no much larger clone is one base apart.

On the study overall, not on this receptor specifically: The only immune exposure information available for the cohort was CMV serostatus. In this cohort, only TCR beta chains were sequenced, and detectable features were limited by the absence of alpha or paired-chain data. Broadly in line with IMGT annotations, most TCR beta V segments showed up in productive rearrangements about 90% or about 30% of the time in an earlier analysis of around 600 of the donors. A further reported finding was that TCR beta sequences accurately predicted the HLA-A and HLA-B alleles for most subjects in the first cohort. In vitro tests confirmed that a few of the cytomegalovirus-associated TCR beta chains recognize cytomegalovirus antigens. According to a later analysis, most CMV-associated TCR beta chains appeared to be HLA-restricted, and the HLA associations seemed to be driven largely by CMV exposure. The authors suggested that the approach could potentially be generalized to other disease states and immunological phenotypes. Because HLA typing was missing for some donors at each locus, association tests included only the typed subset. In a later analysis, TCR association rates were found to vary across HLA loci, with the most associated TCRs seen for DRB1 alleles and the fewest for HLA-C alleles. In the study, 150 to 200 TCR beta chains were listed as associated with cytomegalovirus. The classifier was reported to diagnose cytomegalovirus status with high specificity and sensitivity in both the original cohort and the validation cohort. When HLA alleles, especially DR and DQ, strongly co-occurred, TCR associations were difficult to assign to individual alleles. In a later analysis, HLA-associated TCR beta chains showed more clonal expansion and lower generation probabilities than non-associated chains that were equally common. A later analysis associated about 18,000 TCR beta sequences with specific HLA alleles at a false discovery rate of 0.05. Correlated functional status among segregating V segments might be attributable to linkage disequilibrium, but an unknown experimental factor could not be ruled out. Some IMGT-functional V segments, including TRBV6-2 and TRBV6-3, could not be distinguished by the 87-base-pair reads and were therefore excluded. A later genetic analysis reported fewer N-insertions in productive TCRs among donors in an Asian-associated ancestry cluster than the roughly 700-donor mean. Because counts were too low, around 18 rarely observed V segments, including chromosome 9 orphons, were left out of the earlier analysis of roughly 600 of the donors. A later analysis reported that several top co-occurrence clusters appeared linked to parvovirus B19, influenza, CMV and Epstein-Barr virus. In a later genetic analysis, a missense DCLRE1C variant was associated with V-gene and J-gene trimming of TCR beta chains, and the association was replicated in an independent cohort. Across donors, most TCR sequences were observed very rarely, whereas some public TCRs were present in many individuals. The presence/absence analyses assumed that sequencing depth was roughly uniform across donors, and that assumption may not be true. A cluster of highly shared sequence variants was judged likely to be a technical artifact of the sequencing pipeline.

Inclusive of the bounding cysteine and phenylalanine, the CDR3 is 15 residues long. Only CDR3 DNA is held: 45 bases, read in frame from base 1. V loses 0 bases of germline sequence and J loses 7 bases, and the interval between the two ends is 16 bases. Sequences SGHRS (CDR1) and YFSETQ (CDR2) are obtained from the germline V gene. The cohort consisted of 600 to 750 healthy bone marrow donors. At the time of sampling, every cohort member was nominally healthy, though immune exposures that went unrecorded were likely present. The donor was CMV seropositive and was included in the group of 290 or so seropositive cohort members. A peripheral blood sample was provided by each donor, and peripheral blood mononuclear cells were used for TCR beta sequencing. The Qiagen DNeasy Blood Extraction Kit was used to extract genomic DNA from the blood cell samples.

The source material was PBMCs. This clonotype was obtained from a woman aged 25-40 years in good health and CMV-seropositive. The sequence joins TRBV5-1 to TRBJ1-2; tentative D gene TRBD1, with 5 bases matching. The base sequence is TGCGCCAGCAGCTTGGCCATAGGGGCCGGATTTGGCTACACCTTC. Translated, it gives CASSLAIGAGFGYTF. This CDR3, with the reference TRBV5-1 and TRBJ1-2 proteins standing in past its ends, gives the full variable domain KAGVTQTPRYLIKTRGQQVTLSCSPISGHRSVSWYQQTPGQGLQFLFEYFSETQRNKGNFPGRFSGRQFSNSRSEMNVSTLELGDSALYLCASSLAIGAGFGYTFGSGTRLTVV.